The TCR beta chain under discussion was sequenced for a study of early T cells in non-severe SARS-CoV-2 infection. Study-wide context: From unsorted whole blood, bulk RNA was sequenced, and the chains remained unpaired.

In the library, individual cDNA molecules carried attached unique molecular identifiers. Via MiXCR, TCRdb re-called the 5' RACE reads, giving one row per CDR3 protein. Counted here are fewer than 85,000 distinct CDR3 sequences, more than 9% occurring once; the ten biggest clones make up about 5.3%. There are 17 residues in the CDR3. Germline-derived CDR1 and CDR2 are SNHLY and FYNNEI. Deletions cut 5 bases from V and 6 bases from J, with 24 bases between. In its sample, this clonotype was seen many times. V usage is TRBV2 and J usage is TRBJ2-3, with D tentatively TRBD2 (5 bases). The sequenced sample was whole blood. This TCR came from an adult who was a healthcare worker with PCR-confirmed SARS-CoV-2 infection or an uninfected control (not recorded which). The CDR3 spells CASSPLGVSVFADTQYF. CDR3 nucleotide sequence: TGTGCCAGCAGTCCCCTGGGAGTATCGGTTTTCGCGGATACGCAGTATTTT.